This entry concerns a single T cell receptor beta chain. Trimming left V 4 bases short and J 6 bases short, with 19 bases between. Germline CDR1 is MNHNS and CDR2 is SASEGT. The CDR3 totals 16 residues. TCRdb re-derived calls from the RT-PCR reads in MiXCR, one entry per CDR3 protein. The sample has hundreds of thousands of distinct CDR3 sequences; 13% to 15% are singletons. Sequencing was performed on memory CD4+ T cells from blood. V is TRBV6-1 and J is TRBJ2-1; tentatively, D is TRBD2 (5 bases). The clonotype originates from a female donor in good health, serving as a healthy control. CDR3 sequence (DNA): TGTGCCAGCAGTGGAGAACTAGTTCGGTCAGGCAATGAGCAGTTCTTC. Translation: CASSGELVRSGNEQFF.